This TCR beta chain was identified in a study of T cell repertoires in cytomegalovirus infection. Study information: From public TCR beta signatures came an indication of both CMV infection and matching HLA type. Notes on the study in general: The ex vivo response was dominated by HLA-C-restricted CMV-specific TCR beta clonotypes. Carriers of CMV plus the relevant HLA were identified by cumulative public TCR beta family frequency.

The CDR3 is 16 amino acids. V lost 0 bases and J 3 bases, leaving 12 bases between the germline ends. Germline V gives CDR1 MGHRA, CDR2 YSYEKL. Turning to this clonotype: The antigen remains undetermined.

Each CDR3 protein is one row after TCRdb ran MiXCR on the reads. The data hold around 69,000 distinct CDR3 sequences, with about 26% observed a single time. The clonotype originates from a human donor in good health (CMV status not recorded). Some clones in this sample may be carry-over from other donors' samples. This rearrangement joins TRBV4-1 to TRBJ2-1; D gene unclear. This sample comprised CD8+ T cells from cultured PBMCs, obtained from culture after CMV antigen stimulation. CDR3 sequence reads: CASSQDTGVRYNEQFF. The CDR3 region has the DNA TGCGCCAGCAGCCAAGATACGGGTGTGCGCTACAATGAGCAGTTCTTC.